This T cell receptor beta chain originates from a study of shared clonotypes between healthy human individuals. Turning to this clone: Additional DNA sequences in this sample encode the identical CDR3.

Trimming cost V 4 bases and J 0 bases, with 7 bases left between them. The germline V gene has CDR1 MNHEY and CDR2 SMNVEV (reference sequence). CDR3 length equals 13 residues. Sequencing was performed with immunoSEQ multiplex PCR; in TCRdb, only in-frame clones are kept and a portion is missing. The sample yields around 2,000,000 clones, 93% seen once. CD45RO-negative, CCR7-selected cells formed the naive CD8 fraction, which excluded terminally differentiated effector memory CD45RA+ cells. The clonotype was recovered from a man aged 18 to 30 in good health. Some clones in this sample may be carry-over from other donors' samples. Sequenced sample: naive CD8+ T cells from PBMCs. This rearrangement joins TRBV27 to TRBJ2-7; D not resolved. CDR3 nucleotides: TGTGCCAGCAGTTACCACAGCTCCTACGAGCAGTACTTC. This gives the protein CASSYHSSYEQYF.